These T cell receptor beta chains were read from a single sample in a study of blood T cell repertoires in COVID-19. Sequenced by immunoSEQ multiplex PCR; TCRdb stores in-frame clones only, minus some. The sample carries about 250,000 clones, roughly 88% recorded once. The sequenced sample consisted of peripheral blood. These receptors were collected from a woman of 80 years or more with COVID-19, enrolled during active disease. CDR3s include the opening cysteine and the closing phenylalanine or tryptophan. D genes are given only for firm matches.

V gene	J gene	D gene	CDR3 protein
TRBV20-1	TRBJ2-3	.	CSASSSGSTSTDTQYF
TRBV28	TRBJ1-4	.	CASSRTWGEKLFF
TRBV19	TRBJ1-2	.	CASSFDTGRNYGYTF
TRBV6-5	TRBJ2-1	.	CASSYSGHNFF
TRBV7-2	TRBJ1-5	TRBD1	CASSSGQGDQPQHF
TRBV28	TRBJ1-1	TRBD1	CASSSRGTGATEAFF
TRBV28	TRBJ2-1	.	CASSLGGAMVNEQFF
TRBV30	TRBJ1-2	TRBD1	CAWSVQAGGYFGYTF
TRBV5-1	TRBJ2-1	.	CASSLGGKNNEQFF
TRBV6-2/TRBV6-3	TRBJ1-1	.	CASSQYRAGDEAFF
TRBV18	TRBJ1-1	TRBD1	CASSQGQGSTEAFF
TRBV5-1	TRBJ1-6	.	CASSSTDPLYSPLHF
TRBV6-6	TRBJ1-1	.	CASSYSTGSEAFF
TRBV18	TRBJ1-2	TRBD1	CASSPAPGGGYGYTF
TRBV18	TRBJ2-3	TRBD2	CASSNRRDYQDTQYF
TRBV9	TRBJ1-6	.	CASSVGGGSPLHF
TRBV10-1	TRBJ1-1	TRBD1	CAILLVWDRGLATEAFF
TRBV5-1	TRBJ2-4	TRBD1	CASSLGTGQGTNIQYF
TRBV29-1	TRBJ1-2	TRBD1	CSAGAQGNYGYTF
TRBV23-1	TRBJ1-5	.	CASRTQGEYQPQHF
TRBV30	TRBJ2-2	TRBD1	CAWTPGTGGNTGELFF
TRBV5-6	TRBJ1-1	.	CASSLPGSMNTEAFF
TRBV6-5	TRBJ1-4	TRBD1	CAAGQGGEKLFF
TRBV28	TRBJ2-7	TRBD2	CASSPGGTYEQYF
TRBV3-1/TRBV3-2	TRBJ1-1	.	CASSQVRGTEAFF
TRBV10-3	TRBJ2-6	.	CAISVDSSGANVLTF
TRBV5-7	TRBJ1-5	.	CASSKVRDTLTSNQPQHF
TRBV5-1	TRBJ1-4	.	CASSEQGGNEKLFF
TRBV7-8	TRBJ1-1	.	CASSWLQGASTEAFF
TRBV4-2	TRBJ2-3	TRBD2	CASSHLTGSGGNTDTQYF
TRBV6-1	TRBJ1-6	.	CASSEFIGAGSPLHF
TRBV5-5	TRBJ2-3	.	CASSFSTDTQYF
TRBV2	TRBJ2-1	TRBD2	CASILLAGAAEFF
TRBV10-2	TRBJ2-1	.	CAVSAGLTYNEQFF
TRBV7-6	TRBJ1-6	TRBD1	CASSPGAGGSSPLHF
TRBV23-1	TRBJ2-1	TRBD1	CASSQPGQAYNEQFF
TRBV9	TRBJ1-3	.	CASSVALGNTIYF
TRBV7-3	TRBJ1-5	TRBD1	CASSLGQGRNQPQHF
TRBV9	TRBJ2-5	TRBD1	CASSMAGGQETQYF
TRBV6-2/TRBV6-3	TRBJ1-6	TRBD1	CASSPIGGRYNSPLHF
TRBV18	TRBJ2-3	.	CASSPTGIDTQYF
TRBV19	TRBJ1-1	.	CASSPPQGTNTEAFF
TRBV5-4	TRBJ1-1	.	CASSIGQMNTEAFF
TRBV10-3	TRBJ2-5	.	CAITRDNGGQTQYF
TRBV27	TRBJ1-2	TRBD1	CASSLSGQGYYGYTF
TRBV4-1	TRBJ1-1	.	CASSPSSGTPASAFF
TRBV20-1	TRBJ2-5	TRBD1	CSASRGTGYGEETQYF
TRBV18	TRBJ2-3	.	CASSLRERAGSTDTQYF
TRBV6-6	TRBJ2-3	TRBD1	CASGTGAGGTQYF
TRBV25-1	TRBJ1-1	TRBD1	CASSEYEGANTEAFF
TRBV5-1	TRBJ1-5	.	CASSLEGTMNQPQHF
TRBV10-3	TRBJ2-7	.	CAISDTAPYEQYF
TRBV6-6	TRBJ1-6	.	CASREGRFYNSPLHF
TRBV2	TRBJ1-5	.	CASRMNRVSNQPQHF